Listed here is a single T cell receptor beta chain. Other DNA variants within this sample encode the same CDR3. This entry belongs to a study of control samples from healthy donors and cancer patients. Here immunoSEQ multiplex PCR was the method, and the copy in TCRdb shows in-frame clones only, minus some. Of approximately 100,000 clones listed, roughly 92% are singletons. There are 12 residues in the CDR3. V dropped 3 bases and J dropped 2 bases, with 2 bases sitting between them. Material: blood. The V and J genes are TRBV12-3 or TRBV12-4 and TRBJ1-5; D gene ambiguous. The source of this sequence is a human donor in good health. The donor label of this sample is uncertain. The chain's CDR3 is CASSFGNQPQHF. DNA of the CDR3: TGTGCCAGCAGTTTTGGCAATCAGCCCCAGCATTTT.